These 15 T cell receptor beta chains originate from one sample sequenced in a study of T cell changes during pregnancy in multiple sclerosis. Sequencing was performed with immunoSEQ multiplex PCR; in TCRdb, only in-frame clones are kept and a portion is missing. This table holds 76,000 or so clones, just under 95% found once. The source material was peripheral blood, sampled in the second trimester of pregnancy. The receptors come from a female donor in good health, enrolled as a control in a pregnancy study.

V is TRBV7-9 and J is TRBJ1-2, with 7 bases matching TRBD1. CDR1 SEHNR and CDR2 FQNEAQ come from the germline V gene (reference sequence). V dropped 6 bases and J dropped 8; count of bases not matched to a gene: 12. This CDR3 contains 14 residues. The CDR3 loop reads CASSYETGLFGYTF. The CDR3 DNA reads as TGTGCCAGCAGTTATGAGACAGGGCTTTTCGGCTACACCTTC.

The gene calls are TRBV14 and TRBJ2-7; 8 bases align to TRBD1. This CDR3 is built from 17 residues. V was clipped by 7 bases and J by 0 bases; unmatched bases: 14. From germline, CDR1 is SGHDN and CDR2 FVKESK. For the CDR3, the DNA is TGTGCCAGCACCACACAAGTCGGACAGGGCAGCTCCTACGAGCAGTACTTC. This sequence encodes CASTTQVGQGSSYEQYF.

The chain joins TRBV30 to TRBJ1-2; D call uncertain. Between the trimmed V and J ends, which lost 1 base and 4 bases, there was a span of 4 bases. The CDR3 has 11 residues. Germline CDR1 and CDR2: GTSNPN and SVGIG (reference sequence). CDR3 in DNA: TGTGCCTGGAGTGGGCTCTATGGCTACACCTTC. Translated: CAWSGLYGYTF.

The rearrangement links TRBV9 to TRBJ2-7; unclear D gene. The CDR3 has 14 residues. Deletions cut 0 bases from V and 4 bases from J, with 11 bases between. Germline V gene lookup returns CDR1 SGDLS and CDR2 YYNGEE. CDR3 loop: CASSVGAQAYEQYF. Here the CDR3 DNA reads TGTGCCAGCAGCGTAGGGGCCCAGGCTTACGAGCAGTACTTC.

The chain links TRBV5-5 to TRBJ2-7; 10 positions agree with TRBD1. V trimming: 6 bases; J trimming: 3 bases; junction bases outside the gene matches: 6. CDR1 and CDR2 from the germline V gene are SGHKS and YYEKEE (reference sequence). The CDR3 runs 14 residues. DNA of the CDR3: TGTGCCAGCACCATCAGGACAGGGGGCTACGAGCAGTACTTC. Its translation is CASTIRTGGYEQYF.

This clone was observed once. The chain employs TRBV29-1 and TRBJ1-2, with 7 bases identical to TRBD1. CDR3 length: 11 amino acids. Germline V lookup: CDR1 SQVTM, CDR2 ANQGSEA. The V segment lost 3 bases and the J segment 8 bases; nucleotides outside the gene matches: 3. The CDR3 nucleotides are TGCAGCGTTGACGGGACAGACGGCTACACCTTC. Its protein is CSVDGTDGYTF.

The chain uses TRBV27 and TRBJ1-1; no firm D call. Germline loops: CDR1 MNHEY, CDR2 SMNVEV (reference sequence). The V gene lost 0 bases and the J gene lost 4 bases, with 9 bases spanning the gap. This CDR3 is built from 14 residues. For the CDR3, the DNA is TGTGCCAGCAGTTTATCAGCCGCGGCCACTGAAGCTTTCTTT. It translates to CASSLSAAATEAFF.

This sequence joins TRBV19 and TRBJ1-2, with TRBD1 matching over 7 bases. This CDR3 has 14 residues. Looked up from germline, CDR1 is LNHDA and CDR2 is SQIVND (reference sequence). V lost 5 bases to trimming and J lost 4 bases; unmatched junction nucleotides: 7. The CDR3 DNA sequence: TGTGCCAGTAGTTCTCAGGGGGAGTCCTATGGCTACACCTTC. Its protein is CASSSQGESYGYTF.

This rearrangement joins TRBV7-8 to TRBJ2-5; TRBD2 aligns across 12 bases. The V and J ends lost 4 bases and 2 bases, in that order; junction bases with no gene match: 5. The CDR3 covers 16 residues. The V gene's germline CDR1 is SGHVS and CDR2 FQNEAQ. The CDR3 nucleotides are TGTGCCAGCAGCTGGACTAGCGGGGTTGATCAAGAGACCCAGTACTTC. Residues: CASSWTSGVDQETQYF. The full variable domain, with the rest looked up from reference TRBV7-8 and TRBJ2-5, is GAGVSQSPRYKVAKRGQDVALRCDPISGHVSLFWYQQALGQGPEFLTYFQNEAQLDKSGLPSDRFFAERPEGSVSTLKIQRTQQEDSAVYLCASSWTSGVDQETQYFGPGTRLLVL.

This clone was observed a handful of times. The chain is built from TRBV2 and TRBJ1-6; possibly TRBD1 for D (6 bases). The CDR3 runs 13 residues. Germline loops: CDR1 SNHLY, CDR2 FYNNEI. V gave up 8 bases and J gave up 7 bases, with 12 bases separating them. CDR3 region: CASRGARNSPLHF. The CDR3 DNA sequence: TGTGCCAGCCGGGGGGCGCGAAATTCACCCCTCCACTTT.

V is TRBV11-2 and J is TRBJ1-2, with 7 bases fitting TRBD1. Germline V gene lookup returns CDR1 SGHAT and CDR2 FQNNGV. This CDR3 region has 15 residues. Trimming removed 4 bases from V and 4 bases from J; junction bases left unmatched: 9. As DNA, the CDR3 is TGTGCCAGCAGCTCTTTGGACAGGAGCCTCTATGGCTACACCTTC. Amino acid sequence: CASSSLDRSLYGYTF.

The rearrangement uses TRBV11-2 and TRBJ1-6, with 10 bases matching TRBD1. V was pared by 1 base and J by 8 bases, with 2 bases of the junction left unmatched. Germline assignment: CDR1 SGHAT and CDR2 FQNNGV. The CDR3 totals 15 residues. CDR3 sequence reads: CASSLGGTGDSPLHF. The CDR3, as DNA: TGTGCCAGCAGCTTAGGGGGGACAGGGGATTCACCCCTCCACTTT.

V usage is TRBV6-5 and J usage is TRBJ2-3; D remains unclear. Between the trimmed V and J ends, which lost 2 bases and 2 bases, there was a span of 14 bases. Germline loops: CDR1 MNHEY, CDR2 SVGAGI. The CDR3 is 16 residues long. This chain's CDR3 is CASSYLGRTYTDTQYF. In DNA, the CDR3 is TGTGCCAGCAGTTACCTCGGTCGCACCTACACAGATACGCAGTATTTT.

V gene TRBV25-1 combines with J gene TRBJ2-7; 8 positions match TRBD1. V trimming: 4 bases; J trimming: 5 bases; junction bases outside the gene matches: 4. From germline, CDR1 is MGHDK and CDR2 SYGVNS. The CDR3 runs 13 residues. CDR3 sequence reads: CASSGTGSDEQYF. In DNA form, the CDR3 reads TGTGCCAGCAGTGGGACAGGGAGCGACGAGCAGTACTTC.

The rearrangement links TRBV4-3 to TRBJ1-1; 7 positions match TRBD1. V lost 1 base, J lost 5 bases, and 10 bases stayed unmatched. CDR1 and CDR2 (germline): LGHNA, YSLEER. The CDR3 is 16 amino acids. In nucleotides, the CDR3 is TGCGCCAGCAGCCAAGTCGAAGCAGGGGGTAAGACTGAAGCTTTCTTT. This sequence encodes CASSQVEAGGKTEAFF.